A single sample is the source of the 5 T cell receptor beta chains below, sequenced in a study of metastatic and nonmetastatic thyroid tumors (dated by TCRdb to the early 2020s). None of the patients had been given any treatment before thyroid surgery. The method behind the library was PCR. The sample was run on an Illumina HiSeq 4000. TCRdb trimmed the raw reads at Q25, called clones with MiXCR and kept productive beta chains. This sample lists around 15,000 clones; about a sixth were detected once. Jointly, the top ten make up 17% of the sample. Sequencing was done on a sample of blood. All receptors derive from a female donor with papillary thyroid cancer or a benign thyroid nodule (not recorded which). Some clones in this sample may be carry-over from other donors' samples.

This clone was counted at least ten times. The chain carries TRBV20-1 and TRBJ1-4, with D uncertain. This CDR3 comprises 13 residues. V shed 3 bases and J shed 8 bases, with 13 bases lying between them. The germline gives CDR1 DFQATT, CDR2 SNEGSKA (reference sequence). CDR3 residues: CSARVSGIEKLFF. The CDR3 DNA is TGCAGTGCTAGGGTTTCGGGAATCGAAAAACTGTTTTTT.

This clone was seen at least ten times. This chain connects TRBV28 to TRBJ2-5, with a possible D match to TRBD1 (6 bases). V gave up 5 bases and J gave up 5 bases, with 18 bases separating them. Germline V CDR1 and CDR2: MDHEN, SYDVKM. The CDR3 spans 15 residues. This CDR3 reads CASSPPTGTGETQYF. CDR3 nucleotides: TGTGCCAGCAGTCCACCCACAGGGACGGGCGAGACCCAGTACTTC.

This clone was seen at least ten times. V is TRBV6-5 and J is TRBJ2-2; D might be TRBD1 or TRBD2, each matching 5 bases. CDR1 is MNHEY, CDR2 SVGAGI, per germline. V gave up 0 bases and J gave up 2 bases, with 7 bases separating them. CDR3 size: 15 residues. CDR3 in DNA: TGTGCCAGCAGTTACTCGAGGGGAAACACCGGGGAGCTGTTTTTT. Translated, it gives CASSYSRGNTGELFF.

Ten or more counts support this clone. The V gene is TRBV12-3 or TRBV12-4, the J gene TRBJ2-3; TRBD2 matches 8 bases. This CDR3 is 16 amino acids long. V trimming: 5 bases; J trimming: 8 bases; junction bases outside the gene matches: 15. The DNA of the CDR3 is TGTGCCAGCAGTCCCTTCCTTAGCGGGACTGGAGTTACGCAGTATTTT. This translates into CASSPFLSGTGVTQYF.

This clone was picked up many times. The rearrangement links TRBV24-1 to TRBJ2-3; possible D gene TRBD1, 6 bases. The V end was cut by 4 bases, the J end by 2 bases, with 15 bases between. The V gene's germline CDR1 is KGHDR and CDR2 SFDVKD. This CDR3 comprises 16 residues. The CDR3 reads CATSEQYRDSTDTQYF. The CDR3 region has the DNA TGTGCCACCAGTGAGCAATACAGGGATTCCACAGATACGCAGTATTTT.